This TCR beta chain originates from a study of blood T cell repertoires in COVID-19. V lost 6 bases, J lost 4 bases, and 6 bases stayed unmatched. The length of the CDR3 is 15 residues. CDR1 and CDR2 from the germline V gene are MDHEN and SYDVKM. Sequenced by immunoSEQ multiplex PCR; TCRdb stores in-frame clones only, minus some. The sample gives some 150,000 clones, approximately 87% of which show up once; 11% is in the top ten. This chain uses TRBV28 with TRBJ1-5; 10 nucleotides agree with TRBD1. The sample consisted of peripheral blood. The TCR sequence derives from a woman aged 60 to 75 with COVID-19, enrolled during active disease. The CDR3 loop is CASRKDRGMNQPQHF. The CDR3 DNA is TGTGCCAGCAGGAAGGACAGGGGGATGAATCAGCCCCAGCATTTT.